These 27 T cell receptor beta chains share one sample of origin, sequenced in a study of blood T cell repertoires in COVID-19. The data were produced by immunoSEQ multiplex PCR, yet TCRdb's version contains in-frame clones alone and is incomplete. The data hold 200,000 to 250,000 clones, with around 83% observed a single time. The source material was peripheral blood. Every receptor here comes from a woman between 45 and 65 years old with acute or convalescent COVID-19.

V gene TRBV4-2 combines with J gene TRBJ2-3, with 9 bases identical to TRBD1. Germline CDR1 is LGHNA and CDR2 is YNFKEQ. J gave up 1 base and V 0 bases, and 5 bases lay outside the gene matches. The CDR3 covers 17 residues. CDR3 nucleotides: TGTGCCAGCAGCCAAGAACTGGACAGGGGTGGCACAGATACGCAGTATTTT. It is translated as CASSQELDRGGTDTQYF.

V gene TRBV3-1 (or the pseudogene TRBV3-2) combines with J gene TRBJ2-5; D gene unclear. V was trimmed by 4 bases and J by 1 base, leaving 10 bases between them. Per the germline V gene, CDR1 is LGHDT and CDR2 is YNNKEL (reference sequence). There are 14 residues in the CDR3. The CDR3 DNA sequence: TGTGCCAGCAGCCCCAGGTCCTTCCAAGAGACCCAGTACTTC. As protein: CASSPRSFQETQYF.

The chain has TRBV6-5 and TRBJ1-4; D gene ambiguous. The CDR3 loop spans 16 amino acids. The V gene's germline CDR1 is MNHEY and CDR2 SVGAGI. V lost 0 bases and J lost 0, with 8 bases in between. The CDR3 loop reads CASSYSGGATNEKLFF. Here the CDR3 DNA reads TGTGCCAGCAGTTACTCGGGCGGGGCAACTAATGAAAAACTGTTTTTT.

This chain links TRBV19 with TRBJ1-1, with 7 nucleotides matching TRBD1. Germline CDR1 and CDR2: LNHDA and SQIVND (reference sequence). The V and J ends lost 7 bases and 6 bases, in that order; junction bases with no gene match: 11. This CDR3 comprises 14 residues. Written as DNA, the CDR3 is TGTGCCAGTAATGCAATCGACAGGGACGCTGAAGCTTTCTTT. It codes for CASNAIDRDAEAFF.

The chain has TRBV18 and TRBJ1-5, with D possibly matching TRBD1 (5 bases). Per germline, CDR1 KGHSH and CDR2 LQKENI. Trimming took off 2 bases at V and 6 bases at J, with 11 bases between the two ends. CDR3 length: 14 residues. The CDR3 bases are TGTGCCAGCTCACCAGAAGGGGTCGGTCAGCCCCAGCATTTT. This encodes CASSPEGVGQPQHF.

This clone was detected only once. The chain is built from TRBV21-1 and TRBJ2-7; the DNA was not used to check the table's D call, TRBD2. TRBV21-1 is a documented pseudogene. This CDR3 contains 14 residues. DNA of the CDR3: TGTGCCAGGACTCTTAGCGGGAGGATCCACGAGCAGTACTTC. This gives the protein CARTLSGRIHEQYF.

The chain has TRBV3-1 (or the pseudogene TRBV3-2) and TRBJ1-6; D gene uncertain. V lost 1 base to trimming and J lost 7 bases, with 5 bases between them. The CDR3 covers 13 residues. Per germline, CDR1 LGHDT and CDR2 YNNKEL (reference sequence). CDR3 region: CASSQGGNSPLHF. The CDR3, as DNA: TGTGCCAGCAGCCAAGGCGGGAATTCACCCCTCCACTTT.

The V and J genes are TRBV7-6 and TRBJ2-2; D is unclear. The CDR3 totals 13 residues. The germline V and J ends were trimmed by 5 bases and 3 bases, with 7 bases remaining between them. Germline CDR1 is SGHVS and CDR2 is FNYEAQ. The CDR3 sequence: CASSPTYTGELFF. The DNA for the CDR3 is TGTGCCAGCAGCCCCACATACACCGGGGAGCTGTTTTTT.

In this sample, this clone turned up a few times. This chain links TRBV4-2 with TRBJ2-1; the match to TRBD2 covers 13 bases. There are 16 residues in the CDR3. With V trimmed by 4 bases and J by 2 bases, 2 bases remained unmatched. The germline gives CDR1 LGHNA, CDR2 YNFKEQ. The CDR3 reads CASSRGTSGTYNEQFF. The CDR3 DNA is TGTGCCAGCAGCCGCGGGACTAGCGGGACCTACAATGAGCAGTTCTTC.

The rearrangement links TRBV27 to TRBJ2-2, with 7 bases lining up with TRBD1. The CDR3 extends over 14 amino acids. V was pared by 6 bases and J by 4 bases, with 5 bases of the junction left unmatched. Germline V gene data show CDR1 as MNHEY and CDR2 as SMNVEV (reference sequence). The CDR3 DNA sequence: TGTGCCAGCAGCACGACAGGGACCACCGGGGAGCTGTTTTTT. Translating gives CASSTTGTTGELFF.

V usage is TRBV4-3 and J usage is TRBJ2-7; 7 bases fit TRBD1. The germline V gene encodes CDR1 LGHNA and CDR2 YSLEER. This CDR3 has 16 residues. V lost 0 bases, J lost 2 bases, and 7 bases stayed unmatched. The CDR3 region is CASSQDFTGVTYEQYF. The CDR3 DNA reads as TGCGCCAGCAGCCAAGATTTTACAGGGGTCACCTACGAGCAGTACTTC.

The chain is built from TRBV24-1 and TRBJ1-2; 8 bases agree with TRBD1. J gave up 8 bases and V 3 bases, and 13 bases lay outside the gene matches. Germline CDR1 is KGHDR and CDR2 is SFDVKD. CDR3 length equals 16 residues. Written as DNA, the CDR3 is TGTGCCACCAGTGATCGACCCGGACAGGGAGATTGGGGCTACACCTTC. Protein sequence: CATSDRPGQGDWGYTF.

The chain carries TRBV6-5 and TRBJ2-1; 10 bases are a match to TRBD2. CDR3 length: 16 amino acids. Germline CDR1 and CDR2: MNHEY and SVGAGI. The V and J ends lost 2 bases and 4 bases, in that order; junction bases with no gene match: 5. CDR3 loop: CASSYQREGLYNEQFF. The DNA for the CDR3 is TGTGCCAGCAGTTACCAGCGGGAGGGCCTGTACAATGAGCAGTTCTTC.

The table lists this clone with a few counts. The chain recombines TRBV15 with TRBJ2-5; D not certain. V lost 5 bases, J lost 5 bases, and 9 bases lay in between. The CDR3 extends over 12 amino acids. The germline gives CDR1 LNHNV, CDR2 YYDKDF (reference sequence). This CDR3 reads CATSPPFETQYF. CDR3 coding DNA: TGTGCCACCAGCCCCCCATTCGAGACCCAGTACTTC.

The chain combines TRBV7-2 with TRBJ2-7; 10 positions agree with TRBD2. Germline V gene lookup returns CDR1 SGHTA and CDR2 FQGNSA. After removal of 4 bases from V and 3 bases from J, the junction contained 15 bases not matched to a gene. The CDR3 loop spans 18 amino acids. CDR3 amino acids: CASSWRALAGDRRYEQYF. Here the CDR3 DNA reads TGTGCCAGCAGCTGGAGGGCCCTAGCGGGAGATAGGCGCTACGAGCAGTACTTC.

This clone was seen a single time. The V call is TRBV2, the J call TRBJ1-6; 11 nucleotides match TRBD1. The germline V gene has CDR1 SNHLY and CDR2 FYNNEI. The CDR3 sequence is 14 residues long. V was pared by 6 bases and J by 7 bases, with 2 bases of the junction left unmatched. The CDR3 nucleotides are TGTGCCAGCAGGGGACAGGGGGTAAATTCACCCCTCCACTTT. Residues: CASRGQGVNSPLHF.

In this sample, this clone turned up once. The gene calls are TRBV24-1 and TRBJ2-3; D perhaps matches TRBD2 (6 bases). With 2 bases removed from V and 4 bases from J, the gap between germline ends came to 12 bases. The CDR3 consists of 15 residues. In germline, CDR1 is KGHDR, CDR2 SFDVKD. This chain's CDR3 is CATSDWRAWADTQYF. DNA for the CDR3: TGTGCCACCAGTGATTGGAGGGCCTGGGCAGATACGCAGTATTTT.

This chain connects TRBV4-1 to TRBJ1-1, with 8 bases lining up with TRBD1. CDR1 and CDR2 from the germline V gene are MGHRA and YSYEKL. The CDR3 runs 15 residues. Losses at the gene ends were 2 bases for V and 2 bases for J; bases not matched to a gene: 4. This chain's CDR3 is CASSQPDRENTEAFF. CDR3 in DNA: TGCGCCAGCAGCCAACCGGACAGGGAAAACACTGAAGCTTTCTTT.

The CDR3 spells CATSRGGEAYEQYF. The DNA of the CDR3 is TGTGCCACCAGCCGCGGGGGGGAAGCTTACGAGCAGTACTTC. This sequence joins TRBV15 and TRBJ2-7; TRBD2 aligns across 9 bases. Per germline, CDR1 LNHNV and CDR2 YYDKDF (reference sequence). J gave up 4 bases and V 5 bases, and 6 bases lay outside the gene matches. There are 14 residues in the CDR3.

This CDR3 is CASSSTEYGYTF. Here the CDR3 DNA reads TGTGCCAGTAGTTCGACAGAATATGGCTACACCTTC. The V and J genes are TRBV19 and TRBJ1-2; weak D call: TRBD1 (5 bases). This CDR3 spans 12 amino acids. V lost 5 bases, J lost 5 bases, and 9 bases lay in between. Germline V gene data show CDR1 as LNHDA and CDR2 as SQIVND (reference sequence). Combining the CDR3 with reference TRBV19 and TRBJ1-2 gives the whole variable domain DGGITQSPKYLFRKEGQNVTLSCEQNLNHDAMYWYRQDPGQGLRLIYYSQIVNDFQKGDIAEGYSVSREKKESFPLTVTSAQKNPTAFYLCASSSTEYGYTFGSGTRLTVV.

The chain joins TRBV9 to TRBJ2-3, with a weak D call TRBD2 (7 bases). V lost 0 bases, J lost 2 bases, and 13 bases lay in between. Germline V gene data show CDR1 as SGDLS and CDR2 as YYNGEE. The CDR3 loop spans 16 amino acids. The CDR3 loop reads CASSVDGRGPTDTQYF. The CDR3 DNA reads TGTGCCAGCAGCGTAGACGGGCGGGGGCCCACAGATACGCAGTATTTT.

The V and J genes are TRBV6-5 and TRBJ1-2; D gene unclear. The CDR3 runs to 14 residues. Germline V gene data show CDR1 as MNHEY and CDR2 as SVGAGI. V was trimmed by 10 bases and J by 0 bases, leaving 15 bases between them. The CDR3 sequence: CATANRGTNYGYTF. The CDR3 nucleotides are TGTGCCACCGCCAACCGGGGAACTAACTATGGCTACACCTTC.

V is TRBV11-2 and J is TRBJ2-1; 9 positions match TRBD2. V lost 3 bases and J lost 10; bases outside the gene matches: 19. The CDR3 consists of 18 residues. The germline V gene has CDR1 SGHAT and CDR2 FQNNGV. The CDR3 spells CASSFAPGLARQWNEQFF. The CDR3 bases are TGTGCCAGCAGCTTCGCTCCGGGACTAGCTCGCCAGTGGAACGAGCAGTTCTTC. Full variable domain (missing parts from reference TRBV11-2 and TRBJ2-1): EAGVAQSPRYKIIEKRQSVAFWCNPISGHATLYWYQQILGQGPKLLIQFQNNGVVDDSQLPKDRFSAERLKGVDSTLKIQPAKLEDSAVYLCASSFAPGLARQWNEQFFGPGTRLTVL.

V is TRBV5-6 and J is TRBJ2-3, with 11 bases lining up with TRBD2. The CDR3 is made up of 17 amino acids. Germline assignment: CDR1 SGHDT and CDR2 YYEEEE. V lost 1 base and J lost 4; bases outside the gene matches: 8. CDR3 loop: CASSLFLAGGGADTQYF. The CDR3, as DNA: TGTGCCAGCAGCTTGTTCCTAGCGGGGGGCGGGGCAGATACGCAGTATTTT.

The chain joins TRBV28 to TRBJ2-7, with TRBD2 as a possible D gene (5 bases). Trimming pared 2 bases from V and 7 bases from J, leaving 12 bases between. This CDR3 has 13 residues. Germline CDR1 MDHEN, CDR2 SYDVKM. The CDR3 spells CASSLSEGMEQYF. CDR3 bases: TGTGCCAGCAGTTTAAGCGAGGGTATGGAGCAGTACTTC.

The gene calls are TRBV2 and TRBJ2-1; no clear D gene. V gave up 6 bases and J gave up 0 bases, with 6 bases separating them. The V gene's germline CDR1 is SNHLY and CDR2 FYNNEI. The CDR3 runs to 13 residues. Written as DNA, the CDR3 is TGTGCCAGCAGAGCCGCCTCCTACAATGAGCAGTTCTTC. The encoded protein is CASRAASYNEQFF.

The chain joins TRBV5-1 to TRBJ2-2; weak D call: TRBD2 (5 bases). The V gene's germline CDR1 is SGHRS and CDR2 YFSETQ. V was pared by 6 bases and J by 2 bases, with 11 bases between. The CDR3 has 14 amino acids. Here the CDR3 reads CASNRELNTGELFF. The DNA for the CDR3 is TGCGCCAGCAACCGGGAATTAAACACCGGGGAGCTGTTTTTT.